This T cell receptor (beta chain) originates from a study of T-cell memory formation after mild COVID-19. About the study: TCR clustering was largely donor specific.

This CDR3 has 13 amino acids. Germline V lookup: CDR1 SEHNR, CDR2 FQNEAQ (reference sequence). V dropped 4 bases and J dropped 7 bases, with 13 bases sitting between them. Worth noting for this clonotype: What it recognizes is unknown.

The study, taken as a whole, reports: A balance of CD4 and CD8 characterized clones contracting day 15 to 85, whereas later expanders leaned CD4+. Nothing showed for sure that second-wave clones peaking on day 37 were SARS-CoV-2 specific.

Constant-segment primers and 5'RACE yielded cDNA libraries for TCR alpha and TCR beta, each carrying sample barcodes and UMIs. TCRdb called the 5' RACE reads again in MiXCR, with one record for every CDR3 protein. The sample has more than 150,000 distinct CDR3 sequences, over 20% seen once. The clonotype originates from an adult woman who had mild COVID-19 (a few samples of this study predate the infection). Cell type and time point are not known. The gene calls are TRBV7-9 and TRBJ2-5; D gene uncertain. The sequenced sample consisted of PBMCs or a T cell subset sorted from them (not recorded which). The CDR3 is CASSSIKELTQYF. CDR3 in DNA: TGTGCCAGCAGCTCTATAAAGGAGTTGACCCAGTACTTC.